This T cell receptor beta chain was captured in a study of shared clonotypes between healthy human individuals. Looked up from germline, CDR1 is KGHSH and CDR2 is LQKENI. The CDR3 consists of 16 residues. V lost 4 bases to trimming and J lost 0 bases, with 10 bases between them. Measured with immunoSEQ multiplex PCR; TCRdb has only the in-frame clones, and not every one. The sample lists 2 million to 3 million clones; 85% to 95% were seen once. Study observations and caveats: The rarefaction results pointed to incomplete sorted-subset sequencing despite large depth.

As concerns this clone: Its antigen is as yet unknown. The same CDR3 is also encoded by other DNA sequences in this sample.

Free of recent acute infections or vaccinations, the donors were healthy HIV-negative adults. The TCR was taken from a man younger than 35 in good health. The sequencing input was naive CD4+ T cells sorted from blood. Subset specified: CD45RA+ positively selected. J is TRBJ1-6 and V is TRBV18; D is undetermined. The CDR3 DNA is TGTGCCAGCTCACTGGGCCCCAGCTCCTATAATTCACCCCTCCACTTT. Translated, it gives CASSLGPSSYNSPLHF.